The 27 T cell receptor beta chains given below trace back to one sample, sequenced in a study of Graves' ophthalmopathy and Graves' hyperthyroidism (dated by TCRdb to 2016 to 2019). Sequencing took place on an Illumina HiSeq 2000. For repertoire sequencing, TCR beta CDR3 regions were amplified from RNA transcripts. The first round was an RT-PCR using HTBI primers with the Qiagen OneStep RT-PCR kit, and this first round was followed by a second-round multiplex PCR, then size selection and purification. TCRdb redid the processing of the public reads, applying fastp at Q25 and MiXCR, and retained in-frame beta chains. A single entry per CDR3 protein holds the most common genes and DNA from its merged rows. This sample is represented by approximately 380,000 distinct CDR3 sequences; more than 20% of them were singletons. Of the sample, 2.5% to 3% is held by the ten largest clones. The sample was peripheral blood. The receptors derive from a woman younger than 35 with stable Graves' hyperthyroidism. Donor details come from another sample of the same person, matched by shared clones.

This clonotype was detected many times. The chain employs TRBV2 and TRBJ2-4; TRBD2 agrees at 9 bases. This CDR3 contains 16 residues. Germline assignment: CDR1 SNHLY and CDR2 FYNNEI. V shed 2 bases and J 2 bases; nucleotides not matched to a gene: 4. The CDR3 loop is CASSERAGGTKNIQYF. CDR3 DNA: TGTGCCAGCAGTGAACGAGCGGGAGGTACCAAAAACATTCAGTACTTC.

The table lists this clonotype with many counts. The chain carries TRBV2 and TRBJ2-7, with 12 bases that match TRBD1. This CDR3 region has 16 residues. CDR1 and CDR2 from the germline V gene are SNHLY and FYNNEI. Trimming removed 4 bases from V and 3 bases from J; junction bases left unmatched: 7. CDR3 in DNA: TGTGCCAGCAGTGTCGGGACAGGGGGCGTTAACTACGAGCAGTACTTC. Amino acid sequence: CASSVGTGGVNYEQYF.

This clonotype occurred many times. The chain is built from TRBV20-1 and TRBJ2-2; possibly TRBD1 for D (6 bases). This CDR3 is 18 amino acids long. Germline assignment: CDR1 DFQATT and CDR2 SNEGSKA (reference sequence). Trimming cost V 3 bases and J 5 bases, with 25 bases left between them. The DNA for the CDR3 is TGCAGTGCTAGCCCGGGTAGCCTCCCATACCAGGGGACCGGGGAGCTGTTTTTT. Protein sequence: CSASPGSLPYQGTGELFF.

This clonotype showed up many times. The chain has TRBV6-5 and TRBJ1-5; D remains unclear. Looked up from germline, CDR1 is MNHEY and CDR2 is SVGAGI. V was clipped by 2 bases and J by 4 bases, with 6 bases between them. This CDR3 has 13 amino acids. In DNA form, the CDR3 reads TGTGCCAGCAGTTACGGCCATAATCAGCCCCAGCATTTT. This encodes CASSYGHNQPQHF.

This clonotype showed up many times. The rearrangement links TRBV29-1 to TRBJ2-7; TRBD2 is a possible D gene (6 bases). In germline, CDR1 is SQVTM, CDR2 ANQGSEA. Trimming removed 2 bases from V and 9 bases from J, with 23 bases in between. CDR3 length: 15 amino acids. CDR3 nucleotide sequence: TGCAGCGTTGAAAGGCCGAGGGACGGGAGAGTTGGGCAGTACTTC. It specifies CSVERPRDGRVGQYF.

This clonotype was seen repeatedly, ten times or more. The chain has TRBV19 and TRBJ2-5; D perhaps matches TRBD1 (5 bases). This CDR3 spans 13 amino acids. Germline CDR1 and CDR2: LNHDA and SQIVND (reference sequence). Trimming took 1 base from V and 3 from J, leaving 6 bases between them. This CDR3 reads CASSIGREETQYF. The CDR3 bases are TGTGCCAGTAGTATAGGCAGGGAAGAGACCCAGTACTTC. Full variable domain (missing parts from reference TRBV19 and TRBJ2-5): DGGITQSPKYLFRKEGQNVTLSCEQNLNHDAMYWYRQDPGQGLRLIYYSQIVNDFQKGDIAEGYSVSREKKESFPLTVTSAQKNPTAFYLCASSIGREETQYFGPGTRLLVL.

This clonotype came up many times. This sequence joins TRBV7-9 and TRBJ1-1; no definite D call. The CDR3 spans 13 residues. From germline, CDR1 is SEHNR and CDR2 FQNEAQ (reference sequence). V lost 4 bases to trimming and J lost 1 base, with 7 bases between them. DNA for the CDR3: TGTGCCAGCAGCTCGCAATCGAACACTGAAGCTTTCTTT. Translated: CASSSQSNTEAFF.

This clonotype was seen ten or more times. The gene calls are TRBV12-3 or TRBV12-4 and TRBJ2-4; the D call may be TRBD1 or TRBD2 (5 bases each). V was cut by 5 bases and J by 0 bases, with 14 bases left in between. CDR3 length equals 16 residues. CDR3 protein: CASSARRDLAKNIQYF. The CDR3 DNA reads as TGTGCCAGCAGTGCACGCCGGGACCTAGCCAAAAACATTCAGTACTTC.

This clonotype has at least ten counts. The CDR3 reads CAWSVPDSPYGYTF. The CDR3 DNA reads TGTGCCTGGAGTGTCCCGGACAGTCCCTATGGCTACACCTTC. The chain carries TRBV30 and TRBJ1-2; D possibly corresponds to TRBD1 (6 bases). This CDR3 is 14 amino acids long. Trimming took 0 bases from V and 4 from J, leaving 12 bases between them. Germline V lookup: CDR1 GTSNPN, CDR2 SVGIG (reference sequence).

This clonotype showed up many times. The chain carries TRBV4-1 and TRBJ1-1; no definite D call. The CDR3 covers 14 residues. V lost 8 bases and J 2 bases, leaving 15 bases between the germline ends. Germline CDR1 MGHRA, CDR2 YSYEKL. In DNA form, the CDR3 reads TGCGCCAGCCGCGGGCCTCTCCGTAACACTGAAGCTTTCTTT. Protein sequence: CASRGPLRNTEAFF.

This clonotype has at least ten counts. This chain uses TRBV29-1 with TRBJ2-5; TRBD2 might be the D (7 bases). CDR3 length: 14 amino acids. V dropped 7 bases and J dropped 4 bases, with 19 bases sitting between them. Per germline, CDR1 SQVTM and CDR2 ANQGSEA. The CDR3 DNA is TGCAGCGCCCTTCCAGGGAGGGGGGGAGAGACCCAGTACTTC. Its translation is CSALPGRGGETQYF.

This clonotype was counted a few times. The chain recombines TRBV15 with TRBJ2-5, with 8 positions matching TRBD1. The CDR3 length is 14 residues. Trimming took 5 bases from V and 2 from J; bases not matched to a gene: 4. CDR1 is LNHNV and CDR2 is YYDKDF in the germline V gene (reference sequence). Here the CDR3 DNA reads TGTGCCACCAGCTCCAGACAGGGGCAAGAGACCCAGTACTTC. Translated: CATSSRQGQETQYF.

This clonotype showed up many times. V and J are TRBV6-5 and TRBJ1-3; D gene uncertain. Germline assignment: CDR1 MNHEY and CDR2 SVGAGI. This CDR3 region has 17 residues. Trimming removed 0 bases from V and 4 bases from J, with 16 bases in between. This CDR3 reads CASSYSTSTGSGNTIYF. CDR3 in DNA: TGTGCCAGCAGTTACTCGACTAGTACGGGTTCCGGAAACACCATATATTTT.

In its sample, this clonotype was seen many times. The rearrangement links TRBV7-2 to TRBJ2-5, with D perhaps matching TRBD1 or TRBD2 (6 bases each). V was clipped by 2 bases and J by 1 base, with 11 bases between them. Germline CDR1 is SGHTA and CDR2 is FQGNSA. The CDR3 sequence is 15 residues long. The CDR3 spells CASSLWGAGQETQYF. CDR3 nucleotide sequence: TGTGCCAGCAGCTTATGGGGGGCTGGCCAAGAGACCCAGTACTTC. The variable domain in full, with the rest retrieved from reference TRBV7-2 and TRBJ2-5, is GAGVSQSPSNKVTEKGKDVELRCDPISGHTALYWYRQSLGQGLEFLIYFQGNSAPDKSGLPSDRFSAERTGGSVSTLTIQRTQQEDSAVYLCASSLWGAGQETQYFGPGTRLLVL.

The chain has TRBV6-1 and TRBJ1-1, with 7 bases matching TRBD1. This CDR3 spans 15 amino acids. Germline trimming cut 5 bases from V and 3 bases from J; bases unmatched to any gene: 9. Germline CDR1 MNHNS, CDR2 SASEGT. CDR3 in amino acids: CASSPPGGGHTEAFF. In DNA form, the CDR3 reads TGTGCCAGCAGTCCGCCGGGAGGGGGCCACACTGAAGCTTTCTTT.

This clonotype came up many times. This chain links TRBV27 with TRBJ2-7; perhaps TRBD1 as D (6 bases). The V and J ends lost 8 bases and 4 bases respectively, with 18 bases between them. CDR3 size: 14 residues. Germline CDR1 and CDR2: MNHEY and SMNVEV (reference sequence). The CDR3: CASAWTVNLYEQYF. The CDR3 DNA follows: TGTGCCAGCGCGTGGACAGTTAACCTGTACGAGCAGTACTTC.

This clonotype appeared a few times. CDR3 nucleotides: TGCGCCAGCAGAGGGACAGGGCTGGCTGAAGCTTTCTTT. It codes for CASRGTGLAEAFF. This chain links TRBV5-1 with TRBJ1-1; TRBD1 matches at 9 bases. The CDR3 consists of 13 residues. The germline gives CDR1 SGHRS, CDR2 YFSETQ. J lost 6 bases, V lost 5 bases, and 5 bases had no gene match.

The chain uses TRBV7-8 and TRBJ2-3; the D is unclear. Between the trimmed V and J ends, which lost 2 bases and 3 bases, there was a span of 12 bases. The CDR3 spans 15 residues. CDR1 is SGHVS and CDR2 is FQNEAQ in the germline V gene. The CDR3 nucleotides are TGTGCCAGCAGCTTAAGTGGCAGAGTGACAGATACGCAGTATTTT. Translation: CASSLSGRVTDTQYF.

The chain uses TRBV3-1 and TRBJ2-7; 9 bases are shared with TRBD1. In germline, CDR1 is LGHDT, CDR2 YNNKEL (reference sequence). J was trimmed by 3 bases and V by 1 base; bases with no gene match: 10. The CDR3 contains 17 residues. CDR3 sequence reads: CASSQGSGGQGGYEQYF. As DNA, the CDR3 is TGTGCCAGCAGCCAAGGAAGTGGGGGACAGGGAGGCTACGAGCAGTACTTC.

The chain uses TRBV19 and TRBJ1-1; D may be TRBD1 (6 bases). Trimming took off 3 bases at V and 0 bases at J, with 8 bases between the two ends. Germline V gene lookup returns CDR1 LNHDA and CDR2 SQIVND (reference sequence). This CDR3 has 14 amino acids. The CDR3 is CASSIPGVNTEAFF. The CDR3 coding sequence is TGTGCCAGTAGTATCCCAGGGGTGAACACTGAAGCTTTCTTT.

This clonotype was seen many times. In nucleotides, the CDR3 is TGCGCCAGCAGCTACGGGGCCGGCACTGAAGCTTTCTTT. It translates to CASSYGAGTEAFF. J is TRBJ1-1 and V is TRBV5-1; the D gene is possibly TRBD1 (5 bases). The CDR3 consists of 13 residues. Trimming removed 3 bases at V and 4 bases at J, with 10 bases between. Germline-derived CDR1 and CDR2 are SGHRS and YFSETQ.

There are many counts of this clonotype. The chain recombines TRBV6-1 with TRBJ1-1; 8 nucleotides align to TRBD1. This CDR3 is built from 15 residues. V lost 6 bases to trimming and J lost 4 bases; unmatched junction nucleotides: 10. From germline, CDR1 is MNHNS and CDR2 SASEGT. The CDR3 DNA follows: TGTGCCAGCAGCAAATCCAGACAGGGGTTCACTGAAGCTTTCTTT. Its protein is CASSKSRQGFTEAFF.

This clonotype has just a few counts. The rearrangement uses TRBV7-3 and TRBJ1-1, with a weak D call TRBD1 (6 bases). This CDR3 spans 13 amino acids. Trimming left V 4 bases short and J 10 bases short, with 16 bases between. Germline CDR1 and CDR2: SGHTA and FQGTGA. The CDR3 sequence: CASSSGPGHRAFF. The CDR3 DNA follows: TGTGCCAGCAGCTCAGGGCCGGGACATCGAGCTTTCTTT.

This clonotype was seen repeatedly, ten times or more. The chain's CDR3 is CASSYSSGALYEQYF. CDR3 DNA sequence: TGTGCCAGCAGTTACTCGTCGGGCGCCCTCTACGAGCAGTACTTC. The chain has TRBV6-2 or TRBV6-3 and TRBJ2-7, with D hard to call. The ends were cut back, 0 bases at V and 3 bases at J, with 12 bases in the middle. Germline V lookup: CDR1 MNHEY, CDR2 SVGEGT. The CDR3 runs 15 residues.

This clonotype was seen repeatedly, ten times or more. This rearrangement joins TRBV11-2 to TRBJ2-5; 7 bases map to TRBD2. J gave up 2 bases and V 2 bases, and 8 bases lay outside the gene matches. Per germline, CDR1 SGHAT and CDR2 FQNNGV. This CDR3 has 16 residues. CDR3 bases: TGTGCCAGCAGCTTAAGGGGCGGGAGTGTACAAGAGACCCAGTACTTC. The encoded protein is CASSLRGGSVQETQYF.

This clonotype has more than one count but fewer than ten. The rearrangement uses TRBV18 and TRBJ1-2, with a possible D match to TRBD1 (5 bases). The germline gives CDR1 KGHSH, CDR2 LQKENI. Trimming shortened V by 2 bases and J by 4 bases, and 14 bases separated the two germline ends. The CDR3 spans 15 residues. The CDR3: CASSPSPGGSYGYTF. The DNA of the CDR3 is TGTGCCAGCTCACCAAGTCCCGGGGGGAGCTATGGCTACACCTTC.

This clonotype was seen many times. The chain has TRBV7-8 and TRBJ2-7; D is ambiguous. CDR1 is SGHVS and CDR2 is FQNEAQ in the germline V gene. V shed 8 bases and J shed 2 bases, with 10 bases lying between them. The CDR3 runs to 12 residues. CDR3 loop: CASSERTYEQYF. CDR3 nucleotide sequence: TGTGCCAGCTCGGAAAGGACCTACGAGCAGTACTTC.